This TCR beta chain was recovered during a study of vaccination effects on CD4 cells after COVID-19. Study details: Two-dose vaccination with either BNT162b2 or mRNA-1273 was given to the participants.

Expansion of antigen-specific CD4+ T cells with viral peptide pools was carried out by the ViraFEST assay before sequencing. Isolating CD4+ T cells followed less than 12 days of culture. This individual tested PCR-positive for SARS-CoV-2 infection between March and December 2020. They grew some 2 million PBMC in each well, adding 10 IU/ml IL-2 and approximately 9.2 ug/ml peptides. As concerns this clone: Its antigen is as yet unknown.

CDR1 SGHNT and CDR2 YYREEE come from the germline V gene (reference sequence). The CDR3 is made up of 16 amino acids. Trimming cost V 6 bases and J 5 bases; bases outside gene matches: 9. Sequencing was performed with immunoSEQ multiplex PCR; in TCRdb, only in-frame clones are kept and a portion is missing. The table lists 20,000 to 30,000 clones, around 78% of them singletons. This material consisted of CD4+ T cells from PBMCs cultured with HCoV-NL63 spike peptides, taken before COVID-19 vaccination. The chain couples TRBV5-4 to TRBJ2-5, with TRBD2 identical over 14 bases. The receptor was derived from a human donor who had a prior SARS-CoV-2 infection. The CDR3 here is CASTGTSGRGRETQYF. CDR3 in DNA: TGTGCCAGCACCGGGACTAGCGGGAGAGGACGCGAGACCCAGTACTTC.